Following are 21 T cell receptor beta chains from one sample sequenced in a study of T cell clonality in common variable immunodeficiency. Some clones are missing from TCRdb's copy, which holds only in-frame ones; the method was immunoSEQ multiplex PCR. The sample gives 50,000 or so clones, none seen only once, and the top ten clones hold approximately 3%. Sequenced: peripheral blood mononuclear cells. Receptors originate from a person aged 18 to 75 in good health.

The table lists this clone with a few counts. The read is 3 residues too short to cover the CDR3 end, so that end is filled in from the germline J gene. The V call is TRBV2, the J call TRBJ1-5; 8 bases are shared with TRBD1. V was pared by 5 bases and J by 3 bases, with 6 bases of the junction left unmatched. This CDR3 has 15 residues. CDR1 and CDR2 (germline): SNHLY, FYNNEI. CDR3 sequence reads: CASSLETGDNQPQHF. The CDR3 bases that were read are TGTGCCAGCAGTCTTGAGACAGGGGACAATCAGCCC.

This clone has only a few counts. The read falls 3 residues short of the CDR3 end, and the missing part is taken from the germline J gene. The chain recombines TRBV30 with TRBJ2-7; D unclear. CDR3 size: 12 residues. Trimming stripped 4 bases from V and 0 bases from J, with 7 bases between. Germline CDR1 and CDR2: GTSNPN and SVGIG (reference sequence). Here the CDR3 reads CAWKASSYEQYF. Incomplete CDR3 DNA: TGTGCCTGGAAGGCTAGCTCCTACGAG. The whole variable domain, remainder taken from reference TRBV30 and TRBJ2-7, is SQTIHQWPATLVQPVGSPLSLECTVEGTSNPNLYWYRQAAGRGLQLLFYSVGIGQISSEVPQNLSASRPQDRQFILSSKKLLLSDSGFYLCAWKASSYEQYFGPGTRLTVT.

In regard to this clone: Read sequence stops 3 residues before the CDR3 end, and the germline J gene provides the missing end. The chain couples TRBV19 to TRBJ2-7; D may match TRBD1 or TRBD2 (6 bases each). The CDR3 sequence is 15 residues long. CDR1 and CDR2 from the germline V gene are LNHDA and SQIVND (reference sequence). V lost 1 base, J lost 3 bases, and 13 bases lay in between. The CDR3 DNA, read in part, is TGTGCCAGTAGTATAGCCGCGGGACACGTCTACGAG. Translated, it gives CASSIAAGHVYE. The complete CDR3 protein is CASSIAAGHVYEQYF.

The table lists this clone with many counts. The read comes to an end 3 residues before the CDR3 does, leaving the germline J gene to fill in the end. The rearrangement joins TRBV5-5 to TRBJ1-2; D is unresolved. From germline, CDR1 is SGHKS and CDR2 YYEKEE (reference sequence). This CDR3 is 12 amino acids long. CDR3 DNA (partial): TGTGCCAGCAGCTTAGGCCTCGGGGGC. As protein: CASSLGLGG. In full, the CDR3 is CASSLGLGGYTF.

This clone was seen at least ten times. The part of the CDR3 DNA that was read is TGTGCCAGTAGTATAATGCAGGGGGCAACTGAA. Translation gives CASSIMQGATE. The CDR3 in full is CASSIMQGATEAFF. This chain connects TRBV19 to TRBJ1-1; 8 bases are shared with TRBD1. Read sequence stops 3 residues before the CDR3 end, and the germline J gene provides the missing end. The junction had 4 bases not matched to a gene; V was cut back by 2 bases and J by 5 bases. The CDR3 spans 14 residues. Germline values: CDR1 LNHDA, CDR2 SQIVND (reference sequence).

This clone was seen at least ten times. The read halts 3 residues ahead of the CDR3 end, with the missing end drawn from the germline J gene. The rearrangement joins TRBV30 to TRBJ2-5; tentative D call: TRBD2 (6 bases). The CDR3 has 12 residues. Per germline, CDR1 GTSNPN and CDR2 SVGIG (reference sequence). The V end was cut by 4 bases, the J end by 5 bases, with 11 bases between. The CDR3 is CAWTRLGETQYF. CDR3 bases read: TGTGCCTGGACGCGACTAGGCGAGACC.

This clone was recorded at least ten times. The read ends 3 residues early relative to the CDR3; the germline J gene fills the gap. The chain links TRBV20-1 to TRBJ2-1; 10 positions match TRBD2. CDR3 size: 13 residues. V was clipped by 3 bases and J by 8 bases; unmatched bases: 4. CDR1 DFQATT and CDR2 SNEGSKA come from the germline V gene (reference sequence). CDR3 sequence: CSARTSGFHEQFF. CDR3 DNA, as far as it was read: TGCAGTGCTAGGACTAGCGGGTTCCATGAG.

This clone was recorded many times. The sequence runs out 3 residues before the end of the CDR3; the remainder is reconstructed from the germline J gene. The chain recombines TRBV4-2 with TRBJ2-2, with TRBD2 matching over 7 bases. This CDR3 is 20 amino acids long. Trimming took 3 bases from V and 1 from J; bases not matched to a gene: 17. Germline values: CDR1 LGHNA, CDR2 YNFKEQ. CDR3 region: CASSQPYDWRENENTGELFF. Incomplete CDR3 DNA: TGTGCCAGCAGCCAGCCCTATGACTGGCGGGAGAATGAGAACACCGGGGAG.

This clone appeared many times. The read gets to within 3 residues of the CDR3 end, and the germline J gene fills in the rest. J is TRBJ1-2 and V is TRBV5-6; the match to TRBD1 covers 10 bases. CDR3 size: 15 residues. CDR1 and CDR2 from the germline V gene are SGHDT and YYEEEE. CDR3 sequence reads: CASSPRGTGVGGYTF. Partial CDR3 DNA: TGTGCCAGCAGCCCCAGAGGGACAGGGGTCGGAGGC.

This clone was recorded at least ten times. The CDR3 end falls 3 residues outside the read, so it is completed with the germline J gene. V usage is TRBV4-2 and J usage is TRBJ2-1, with 10 bases identical to TRBD1. The junction had 10 bases not matched to a gene; V was cut back by 0 bases and J by 8 bases. This CDR3 spans 17 amino acids. Looked up from germline, CDR1 is LGHNA and CDR2 is YNFKEQ. CDR3 DNA, as far as it was read: TGTGCCAGCAGCCAAGACCTTGCCGGGACAGGGGATCATGAG. This encodes CASSQDLAGTGDHE. The entire CDR3 protein is CASSQDLAGTGDHEQFF.

With respect to this clone: The CDR3 goes on 3 residues after the read ends, and that part is filled in from the germline J gene. The genes are TRBV7-2 and TRBJ2-3; 8 bases are a match to TRBD1. Germline CDR1 and CDR2: SGHTA and FQGNSA. The junction had 8 bases not matched to a gene; V was cut back by 4 bases and J by 5 bases. CDR3 length: 15 residues. CDR3 amino acids: CASSSRDRMLDTQYF. The DNA read from the CDR3 is TGTGCCAGCAGCTCGCGGGACAGGATGTTAGATACG.

This clone appeared a few times. The DNA ends 3 residues before the CDR3 does, and the rest of the CDR3 is filled in from the germline J gene. The chain joins TRBV19 to TRBJ1-6; 9 bases match TRBD1. Germline loops: CDR1 LNHDA, CDR2 SQIVND (reference sequence). V shed 5 bases and J 10 bases; nucleotides not matched to a gene: 9. This CDR3 region has 15 residues. The CDR3 sequence is CASSPRTGANSPLHF. The part of the CDR3 DNA that was read is TGTGCCAGTAGTCCGCGGACAGGGGCTAACTCACCC.

This clone was seen many times. The CDR3 is cut off 3 residues early in the read; its end comes from the germline J gene. The chain has TRBV29-1 and TRBJ2-2, with D maybe TRBD1 (5 bases). Germline assignment: CDR1 SQVTM and CDR2 ANQGSEA. With 5 bases removed from V and 6 bases from J, the gap between germline ends came to 10 bases. There are 12 residues in the CDR3. The CDR3 is CSVLIRAGELFF. CDR3 bases read: TGCAGCGTTTTAATCAGGGCCGGGGAG.

The sample holds many counts of this clone. With the read ending 3 residues before the CDR3 end, the germline J gene is used to fill in that end. This chain uses TRBV7-9 with TRBJ2-1, with 13 bases matching TRBD2. The V gene end was trimmed by 5 bases and the J gene end by 6 bases; junction bases not matched to a gene: 4. The germline gives CDR1 SEHNR, CDR2 FQNEAQ (reference sequence). CDR3 length equals 15 residues. The CDR3 loop is CASSPGTSGTNEQFF. Partial CDR3 DNA: TGTGCCAGCAGCCCAGGGACTAGCGGGACCAATGAG.

Ten or more counts support this clone. The CDR3 end lies 3 residues beyond the end of the read and is filled in from the germline J gene. Other DNA sequences within the sample encode an identical CDR3. V is TRBV12-3 or TRBV12-4 and J is TRBJ2-7; 7 nucleotides match TRBD2. With 5 bases clipped from V and 2 bases from J, the junction kept 3 bases outside the gene matches. The CDR3 is made up of 13 amino acids. The CDR3 spells CASSLGRAYEQYF. The CDR3 DNA, read in part, is TGTGCCAGCAGTCTAGGGAGGGCCTACGAG.

This clone was detected many times. The read ends 3 residues early relative to the CDR3; the germline J gene fills the gap. The rearrangement uses TRBV5-1 and TRBJ2-2; a weak D match, TRBD1 (6 bases). Trimming took off 5 bases at V and 1 base at J, with 12 bases between the two ends. The CDR3 extends over 15 amino acids. From germline, CDR1 is SGHRS and CDR2 YFSETQ. The sequenced part of the CDR3 DNA is TGCGCCAGCAGATATCAGGGACAGAACACCGGGGAG. Encoded protein: CASRYQGQNTGE. The entire CDR3 sequence reads CASRYQGQNTGELFF.

Points on this clone: The read stops 3 residues short of the end of the CDR3; the missing end is completed from the germline J gene. V and J are TRBV7-9 and TRBJ2-1, with a weak D call TRBD2 (5 bases). V was cut by 1 base and J by 7 bases, with 14 bases left in between. Per germline, CDR1 SEHNR and CDR2 FQNEAQ (reference sequence). The CDR3 length is 15 residues. The CDR3 sequence is CASSLGGGPGNEQFF. The part of the CDR3 DNA that was read is TGTGCCAGCAGCTTAGGCGGCGGGCCGGGAAATGAG.

This clone came up many times. The sequence runs out 3 residues before the end of the CDR3; the remainder is reconstructed from the germline J gene. The chain joins TRBV2 to TRBJ2-7; a possible D gene is TRBD2 (6 bases). Looked up from germline, CDR1 is SNHLY and CDR2 is FYNNEI. CDR3 size: 13 residues. The ends were cut back, 6 bases at V and 6 bases at J, with 15 bases in the middle. The CDR3 bases that were read are TGTGCCAGCAGGGGACTGACAAGTACCGAG. This encodes CASRGLTSTE. The entire CDR3 is CASRGLTSTEQYF.

This clone was detected many times. The sequenced fragment ends 3 residues before the CDR3 boundary, so the rest is inferred from the germline J gene. The V gene is TRBV5-1, the J gene TRBJ2-7, with TRBD1 matching over 8 bases. V lost 0 bases, J lost 2 bases, and 4 bases stayed unmatched. Germline V CDR1 and CDR2: SGHRS, YFSETQ. The CDR3 extends over 15 amino acids. The sequenced CDR3 bases are TGCGCCAGCAGCTTGGCTGGACAGGGAGCCTACGAG. Translation: CASSLAGQGAYE. The full CDR3 protein is CASSLAGQGAYEQYF. The complete variable domain, with remaining parts taken from reference TRBV5-1 and TRBJ2-7, reads KAGVTQTPRYLIKTRGQQVTLSCSPISGHRSVSWYQQTPGQGLQFLFEYFSETQRNKGNFPGRFSGRQFSNSRSEMNVSTLELGDSALYLCASSLAGQGAYEQYFGPGTRLTVT.

This clone has at least ten counts. Read coverage stops 3 residues before the CDR3 terminus; the germline J gene supplies the remainder. The V call is TRBV7-2, the J call TRBJ2-7; D gene ambiguous. V gave up 1 base and J gave up 5 bases, with 9 bases separating them. The CDR3 runs 13 residues. CDR1 is SGHTA and CDR2 is FQGNSA in the germline V gene. CDR3 sequence: CASSLELRDEQYF. Partial CDR3 DNA: TGTGCCAGCAGCTTAGAGCTAAGAGACGAG.

This clone was counted only a few times. CDR3 region: CASSSIAGDYEQYF. The sequenced part of the CDR3 DNA is TGTGCCAGCAGCTCAATCGCGGGAGACTACGAG. This chain links TRBV2 with TRBJ2-7; TRBD2 agrees at 7 bases. The missing CDR3 end, 3 residues past where the read stops, is filled in from the germline J gene. Germline values: CDR1 SNHLY, CDR2 FYNNEI. The trim removed 6 bases at V and 3 bases at J, leaving 8 bases unmatched. This CDR3 is built from 14 residues.